The 8 T cell receptor beta chains below all came from one sample that was sequenced in a study of regulatory T cells in long-lasting Graves disease. Arm-PCR with iRepertoire HTBI primers amplified the CDR3 regions for these TCR beta libraries. TCRdb re-analysed the multiplex PCR reads in MiXCR, keeping a single row per CDR3 protein. Counted here are 400,000 to 500,000 distinct CDR3 sequences, 13% to 15% occurring once; the ten biggest clones make up approximately 15%. Stated time point: newly diagnosed GD, antithyroid drugs for less than 3 months. After RNA was extracted from PBMCs, the TCR library was made from it. These data were also filed under a second study, of T cells in Graves' hyperthyroidism and ophthalmopathy.

Sequences were derived from peripheral blood mononuclear cells (PBMCs), sampled at new diagnosis, from a patient treated with antithyroid drugs. These receptors came from a woman between 45 and 60 years old with Graves disease.

This clonotype occurred many times. This rearrangement joins TRBV2 to TRBJ2-7, with D possibly matching TRBD1 (6 bases). The CDR3 covers 14 residues. CDR1 SNHLY and CDR2 FYNNEI come from the germline V gene. V lost 1 base to trimming and J lost 4 bases, with 11 bases between them. The CDR3 spells CASSEGWTAYEQYF. DNA of the CDR3: TGTGCCAGCAGTGAAGGGTGGACAGCATACGAGCAGTACTTC.

The chain employs TRBV29-1 and TRBJ2-7; 9 positions agree with TRBD1. Trimming at V came to 4 bases and at J to 10 bases, leaving 2 bases not matched to a gene. The CDR3 is 10 residues long. Germline loops: CDR1 SQVTM, CDR2 ANQGSEA. The CDR3 DNA sequence: TGCAGCGTTGCGGACAGGGGCCAGTACTTC. Translating gives CSVADRGQYF.

This clonotype was picked up many times. The V call is TRBV28, the J call TRBJ1-1; the match to TRBD1 covers 9 bases. The V gene's germline CDR1 is MDHEN and CDR2 SYDVKM. The ends lost 7 bases at V and 3 bases at J; junction bases unmatched: 3. CDR3 length: 13 residues. The CDR3 protein is CASNRGLDTEAFF. CDR3 DNA sequence: TGTGCCAGCAACAGGGGGCTTGACACTGAAGCTTTCTTT.

This clonotype was picked up many times. V usage is TRBV28 and J usage is TRBJ2-7; D perhaps matches TRBD1 (5 bases). Germline lookup yields CDR1 MDHEN and CDR2 SYDVKM. Deletions cut 6 bases from V and 1 base from J, with 13 bases between. CDR3 length: 14 residues. CDR3 protein: CASRGAAPSYEQYF. CDR3 in DNA: TGTGCCAGCAGAGGGGCTGCGCCGTCCTACGAGCAGTACTTC.

This clonotype was detected a few times. The rearrangement joins TRBV10-3 to TRBJ2-7; D is tentatively TRBD1 or TRBD2 (5 bases each). Germline CDR1 ENHRY, CDR2 SYGVKD. The ends were cut back, 5 bases at V and 6 bases at J, with 14 bases in the middle. The length of the CDR3 is 13 residues. The CDR3 reads CAISPGRAGEQYF. The CDR3 bases are TGTGCCATCAGTCCGGGACGGGCGGGCGAGCAGTACTTC.

This clonotype has a handful of counts. The chain recombines TRBV2 with TRBJ2-2, with TRBD2 as a possible D gene (5 bases). V lost 1 base, J lost 6 bases, and 6 bases lay in between. Germline V gene lookup returns CDR1 SNHLY and CDR2 FYNNEI. The CDR3 covers 13 residues. As DNA, the CDR3 is TGTGCCAGCAGTGAAGTGGGAGCCGGGGAGCTGTTTTTT. It encodes CASSEVGAGELFF. Complete variable domain (other parts from reference TRBV2 and TRBJ2-2): EPEVTQTPSHQVTQMGQEVILRCVPISNHLYFYWYRQILGQKVEFLVSFYNNEISEKSEIFDDQFSVERPDGSNFTLKIRSTKLEDSAMYFCASSEVGAGELFFGEGSRLTVL.

A few counts support this clonotype. The chain recombines TRBV18 with TRBJ1-5, with a tentative D call TRBD1 (6 bases). The CDR3 runs 15 residues. Deletions cut 2 bases from V and 4 bases from J, with 12 bases between. Germline CDR1 reads KGHSH; CDR2 reads LQKENI. CDR3 in amino acids: CASSPNREANQPQHF. The CDR3 DNA is TGTGCCAGCTCACCAAACAGGGAGGCAAATCAGCCCCAGCATTTT.

Many counts were recorded for this clonotype. The chain links TRBV28 to TRBJ2-2; the D is unclear. V lost 5 bases and J lost 0, with 7 bases in between. Germline assignment: CDR1 MDHEN and CDR2 SYDVKM. The CDR3 has 14 residues. As DNA, the CDR3 is TGTGCCAGCAGTATTCGGCCGAACACCGGGGAGCTGTTTTTT. This translates into CASSIRPNTGELFF.